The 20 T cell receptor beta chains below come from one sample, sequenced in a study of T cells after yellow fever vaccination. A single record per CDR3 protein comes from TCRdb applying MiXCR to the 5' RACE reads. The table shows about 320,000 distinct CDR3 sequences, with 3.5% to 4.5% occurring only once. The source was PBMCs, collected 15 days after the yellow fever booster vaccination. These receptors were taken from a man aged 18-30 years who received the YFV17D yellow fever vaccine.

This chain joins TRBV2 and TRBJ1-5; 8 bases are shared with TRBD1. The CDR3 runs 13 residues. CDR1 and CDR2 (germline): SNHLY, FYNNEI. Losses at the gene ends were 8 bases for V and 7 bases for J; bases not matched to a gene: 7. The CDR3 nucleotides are TGTGCCAGCTCTCGGACAGGGTGGCAGCCCCAGCATTTT. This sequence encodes CASSRTGWQPQHF.

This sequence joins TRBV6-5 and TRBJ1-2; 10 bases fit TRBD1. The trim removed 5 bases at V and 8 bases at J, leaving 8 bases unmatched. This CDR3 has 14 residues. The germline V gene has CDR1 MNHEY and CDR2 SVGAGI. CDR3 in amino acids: CASSPRRDRGGYTF. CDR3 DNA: TGTGCCAGCAGTCCACGACGGGACAGGGGAGGCTACACCTTC.

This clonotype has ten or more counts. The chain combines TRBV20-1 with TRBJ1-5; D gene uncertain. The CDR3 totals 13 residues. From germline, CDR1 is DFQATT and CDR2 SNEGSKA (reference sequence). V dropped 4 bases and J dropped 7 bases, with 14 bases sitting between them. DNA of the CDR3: TGCAGTGCTATAGTGGGTGGAGGGCAGCCCCAGCATTTT. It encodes CSAIVGGGQPQHF.

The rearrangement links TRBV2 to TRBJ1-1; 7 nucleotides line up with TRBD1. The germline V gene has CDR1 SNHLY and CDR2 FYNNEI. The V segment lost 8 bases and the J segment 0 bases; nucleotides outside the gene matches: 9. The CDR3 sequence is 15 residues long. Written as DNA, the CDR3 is TGTGCCAGCTCGGGGCAGGGGGTCATGAACACTGAAGCTTTCTTT. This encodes CASSGQGVMNTEAFF.

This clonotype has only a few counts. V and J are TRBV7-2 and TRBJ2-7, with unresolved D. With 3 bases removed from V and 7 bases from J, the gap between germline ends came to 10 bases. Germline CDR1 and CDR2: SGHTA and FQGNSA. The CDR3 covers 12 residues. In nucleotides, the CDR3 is TGTGCCAGCAGCTTTTACCTAAGGGAGCAGTACTTC. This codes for CASSFYLREQYF.

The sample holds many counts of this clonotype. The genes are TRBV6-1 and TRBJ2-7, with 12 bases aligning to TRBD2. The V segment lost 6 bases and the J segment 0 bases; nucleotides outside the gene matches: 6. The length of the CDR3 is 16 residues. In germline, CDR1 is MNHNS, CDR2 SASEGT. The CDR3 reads CASSHRLAGDSYEQYV. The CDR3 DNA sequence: TGTGCCAGCAGCCATCGACTAGCGGGGGACTCCTACGAGCAGTACGTC.

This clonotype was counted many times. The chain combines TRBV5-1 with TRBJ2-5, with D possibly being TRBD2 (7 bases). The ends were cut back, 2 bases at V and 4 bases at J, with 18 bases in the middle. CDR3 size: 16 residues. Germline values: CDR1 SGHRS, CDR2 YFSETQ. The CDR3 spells CASSFTVRGGGETQYF. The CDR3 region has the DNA TGCGCCAGCAGCTTCACTGTCAGGGGAGGGGGAGAGACCCAGTACTTC. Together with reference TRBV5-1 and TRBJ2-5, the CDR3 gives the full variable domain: KAGVTQTPRYLIKTRGQQVTLSCSPISGHRSVSWYQQTPGQGLQFLFEYFSETQRNKGNFPGRFSGRQFSNSRSEMNVSTLELGDSALYLCASSFTVRGGGETQYFGPGTRLLVL.

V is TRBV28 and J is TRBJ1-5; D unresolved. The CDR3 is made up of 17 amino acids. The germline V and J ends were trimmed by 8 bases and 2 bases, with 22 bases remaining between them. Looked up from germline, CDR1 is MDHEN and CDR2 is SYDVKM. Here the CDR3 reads CASDLKKWGSGNQPQHF. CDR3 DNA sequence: TGTGCCAGCGACCTAAAAAAGTGGGGAAGCGGCAATCAGCCCCAGCATTTT.

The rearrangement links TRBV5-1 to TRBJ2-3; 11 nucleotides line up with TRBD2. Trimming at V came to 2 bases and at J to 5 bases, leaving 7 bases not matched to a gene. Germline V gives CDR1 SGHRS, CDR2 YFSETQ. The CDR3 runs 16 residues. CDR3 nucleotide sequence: TGCGCCAGCAGCTTCAGATATAGCGGGGGGGAAGATACGCAGTATTTT. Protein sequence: CASSFRYSGGEDTQYF.

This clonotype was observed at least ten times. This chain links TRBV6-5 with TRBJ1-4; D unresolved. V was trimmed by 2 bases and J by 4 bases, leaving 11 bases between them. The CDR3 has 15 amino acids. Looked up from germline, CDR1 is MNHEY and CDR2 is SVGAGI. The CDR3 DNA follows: TGTGCCAGCAGTTACGCACAGTCTTATAATGAAAAACTGTTTTTT. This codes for CASSYAQSYNEKLFF.

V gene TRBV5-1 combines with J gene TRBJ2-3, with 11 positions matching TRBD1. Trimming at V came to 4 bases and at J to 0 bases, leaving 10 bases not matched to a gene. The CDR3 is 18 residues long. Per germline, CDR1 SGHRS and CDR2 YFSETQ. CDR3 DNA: TGCGCCAGCAGCCTAGGACAGGGGGCCAGGGTTAGCACAGATACGCAGTATTTT. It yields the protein CASSLGQGARVSTDTQYF. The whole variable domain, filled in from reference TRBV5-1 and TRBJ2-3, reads KAGVTQTPRYLIKTRGQQVTLSCSPISGHRSVSWYQQTPGQGLQFLFEYFSETQRNKGNFPGRFSGRQFSNSRSEMNVSTLELGDSALYLCASSLGQGARVSTDTQYFGPGTRLTVL.

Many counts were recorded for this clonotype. The CDR3 sequence is CSVDRGTETQYF. The CDR3 coding sequence is TGCAGCGTTGACAGGGGAACAGAGACCCAGTACTTC. The rearrangement uses TRBV29-1 and TRBJ2-5, with a tentative D call TRBD1 (6 bases). Per the germline V gene, CDR1 is SQVTM and CDR2 is ANQGSEA. The length of the CDR3 is 12 residues. V gave up 3 bases and J gave up 4 bases, with 9 bases separating them.

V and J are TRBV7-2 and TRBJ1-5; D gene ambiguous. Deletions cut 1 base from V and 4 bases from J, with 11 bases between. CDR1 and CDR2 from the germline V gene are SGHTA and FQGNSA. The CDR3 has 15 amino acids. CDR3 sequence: CASSLEPGLNQPQHF. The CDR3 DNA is TGTGCCAGCAGCTTAGAACCTGGCCTTAATCAGCCCCAGCATTTT.

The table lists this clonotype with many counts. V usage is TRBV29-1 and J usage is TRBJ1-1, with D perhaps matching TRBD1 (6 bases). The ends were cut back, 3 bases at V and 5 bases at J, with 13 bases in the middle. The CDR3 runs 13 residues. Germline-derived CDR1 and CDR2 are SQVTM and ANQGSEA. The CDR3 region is CSVDQRTVTEAFF. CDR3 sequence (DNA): TGCAGCGTTGACCAAAGGACAGTAACTGAAGCTTTCTTT.

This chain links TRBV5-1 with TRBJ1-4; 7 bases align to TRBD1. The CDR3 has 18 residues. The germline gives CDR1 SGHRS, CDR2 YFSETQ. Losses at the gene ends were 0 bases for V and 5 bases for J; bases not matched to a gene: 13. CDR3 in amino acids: CASSLAGQSARENEKLFF. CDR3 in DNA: TGCGCCAGCAGCTTGGCGGGACAGTCCGCAAGAGAAAATGAAAAACTGTTTTTT.

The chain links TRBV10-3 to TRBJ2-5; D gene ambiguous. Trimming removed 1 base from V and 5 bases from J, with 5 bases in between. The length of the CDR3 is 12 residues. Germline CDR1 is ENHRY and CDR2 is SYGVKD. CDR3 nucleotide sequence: TGTGCCATCAGTGAGTGGTATGAGACCCAGTACTTC. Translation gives CAISEWYETQYF.

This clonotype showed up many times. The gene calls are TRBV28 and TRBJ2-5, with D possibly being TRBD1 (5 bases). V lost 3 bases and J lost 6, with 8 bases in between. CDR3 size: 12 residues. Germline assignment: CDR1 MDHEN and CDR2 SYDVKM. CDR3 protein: CASSFRAQTQYF. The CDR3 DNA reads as TGTGCCAGCAGTTTCAGGGCTCAGACCCAGTACTTC.

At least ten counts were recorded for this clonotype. The CDR3 nucleotides read TGTGCCAGCAGTGGAAATCCGGGCCGTGAGACAGATACGCAGTATTTT. Translation gives CASSGNPGRETDTQYF. The chain combines TRBV6-1 with TRBJ2-3; D remains ambiguous. This CDR3 has 16 residues. Germline assignment: CDR1 MNHNS and CDR2 SASEGT. Trimming removed 4 bases from V and 3 bases from J, with 17 bases in between.

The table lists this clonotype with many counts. Written as DNA, the CDR3 is TGTGCCAGCAGTTACTTAGACAGACACACAGATACGCAGTATTTT. Protein: CASSYLDRHTDTQYF. The chain carries TRBV6-5 and TRBJ2-3; weak D call: TRBD1 (5 bases). The ends were cut back, 1 base at V and 2 bases at J, with 10 bases in the middle. Germline lookup yields CDR1 MNHEY and CDR2 SVGAGI. The CDR3 loop spans 15 amino acids.

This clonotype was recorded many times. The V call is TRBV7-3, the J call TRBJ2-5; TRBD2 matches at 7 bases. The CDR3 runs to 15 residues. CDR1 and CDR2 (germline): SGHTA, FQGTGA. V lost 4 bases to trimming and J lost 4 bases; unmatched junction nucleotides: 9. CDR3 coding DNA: TGTGCCAGCAGCTCCCGGGGGGATTTGGGAGAGACCCAGTACTTC. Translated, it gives CASSSRGDLGETQYF.